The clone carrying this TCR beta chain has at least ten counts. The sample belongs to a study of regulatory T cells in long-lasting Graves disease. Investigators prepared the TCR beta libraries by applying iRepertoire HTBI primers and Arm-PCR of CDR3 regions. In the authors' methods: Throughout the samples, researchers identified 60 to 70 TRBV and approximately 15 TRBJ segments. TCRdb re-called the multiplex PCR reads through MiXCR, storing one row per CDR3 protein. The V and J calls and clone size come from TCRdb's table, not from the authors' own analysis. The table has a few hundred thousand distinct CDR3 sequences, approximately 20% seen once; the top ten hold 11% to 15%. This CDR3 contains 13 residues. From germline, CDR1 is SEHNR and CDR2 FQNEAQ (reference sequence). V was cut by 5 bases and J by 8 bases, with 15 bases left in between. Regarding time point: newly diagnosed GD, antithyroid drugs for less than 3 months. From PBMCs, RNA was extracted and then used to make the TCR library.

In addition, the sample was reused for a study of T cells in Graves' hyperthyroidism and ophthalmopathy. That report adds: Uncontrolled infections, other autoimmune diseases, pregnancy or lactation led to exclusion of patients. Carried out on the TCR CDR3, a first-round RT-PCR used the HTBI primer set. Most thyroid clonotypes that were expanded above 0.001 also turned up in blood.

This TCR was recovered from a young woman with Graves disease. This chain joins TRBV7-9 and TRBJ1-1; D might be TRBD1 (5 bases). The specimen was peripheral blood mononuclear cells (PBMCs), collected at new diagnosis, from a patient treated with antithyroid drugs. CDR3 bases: TGTGCCAGCAGCAGGGACTCAGTCTCGGAAGCTTTCTTT. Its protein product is CASSRDSVSEAFF.